The 28 T cell receptor beta chains below come from one sample, sequenced in a study of T cell responses to AZD1222 COVID-19 vaccine. The assay was immunoSEQ multiplex PCR, and TCRdb's table has in-frame clones only and misses some. The data hold 150,000 to 200,000 clones, with about 94% observed a single time. The specimen was peripheral blood, collected on day 0 of AZD1222 vaccination. These TCRs come from an adult in good health.

This chain uses TRBV6-1 with TRBJ1-6; the D gene is possibly TRBD1 (5 bases). This CDR3 comprises 15 residues. V was trimmed by 2 bases and J by 10 bases, leaving 15 bases between them. Per the germline V gene, CDR1 is MNHNS and CDR2 is SASEGT. CDR3 sequence reads: CASSEIRAGGSPLHF. CDR3 sequence (DNA): TGTGCCAGCAGTGAAATCCGCGCCGGGGGGTCACCCCTCCACTTT.

This chain links TRBV10-3 with TRBJ2-6; the match to TRBD1 covers 9 bases. The germline gives CDR1 ENHRY, CDR2 SYGVKD. The CDR3 has 19 amino acids. V gave up 3 bases and J gave up 0 bases; unmatched junction bases: 9. CDR3 sequence reads: CAISEWDREGGSGANVLTF. CDR3 sequence (DNA): TGTGCCATCAGTGAATGGGACAGGGAGGGGGGCTCTGGGGCCAACGTCCTGACTTTC.

This chain links TRBV4-2 with TRBJ2-7; 8 nucleotides line up with TRBD2. The V gene end was trimmed by 5 bases and the J gene end by 3 bases; junction bases not matched to a gene: 9. Germline-derived CDR1 and CDR2 are LGHNA and YNFKEQ. The CDR3 spans 15 residues. In DNA form, the CDR3 reads TGTGCCAGCAGCTCCCTTATCGGGGGGGACTACGAGCAGTACTTC. It specifies CASSSLIGGDYEQYF.

V usage is TRBV19 and J usage is TRBJ2-1, with TRBD2 matching over 11 bases. Germline CDR1 LNHDA, CDR2 SQIVND (reference sequence). The CDR3 covers 19 residues. The J segment lost 5 bases and the V segment lost 3 bases, leaving 15 bases of the junction unmatched. The CDR3 loop reads CASSIRVAGGHALHNEQFF. As DNA, the CDR3 is TGTGCCAGTAGTATTCGGGTAGCGGGAGGGCATGCCCTGCACAATGAGCAGTTCTTC.

In its sample, this clone was seen a few times. This sequence joins TRBV28 and TRBJ1-5; D gene uncertain. Per the germline V gene, CDR1 is MDHEN and CDR2 is SYDVKM. Trimming stripped 5 bases from V and 0 bases from J, with 11 bases between. The CDR3 loop spans 15 amino acids. The CDR3 reads CASSIPRGSNQPQHF. The CDR3 region has the DNA TGTGCCAGCAGTATCCCACGGGGTAGCAATCAGCCCCAGCATTTT.

This rearrangement joins TRBV4-3 to TRBJ1-2; no reliable D call. Germline CDR1 LGHNA, CDR2 YSLEER. Trimming removed 1 base from V and 7 bases from J, with 13 bases in between. The CDR3 has 14 amino acids. The CDR3 here is CASSQGEGFGGYTF. The CDR3 region has the DNA TGCGCCAGCAGCCAAGGGGAGGGTTTCGGTGGCTACACCTTC.

V usage is TRBV3-1 (or the pseudogene TRBV3-2) and J usage is TRBJ2-1; possible D gene TRBD1, 5 bases. Trimming stripped 5 bases from V and 7 bases from J, with 18 bases between. CDR1 and CDR2 (germline): LGHDT, YNNKEL (reference sequence). The CDR3 loop spans 15 amino acids. The DNA for the CDR3 is TGTGCCAGCAGCGAAAGAGGTGGGGCGCGGAATGAGCAGTTCTTC. It translates to CASSERGGARNEQFF.

The V gene is TRBV21-1, the J gene TRBJ1-6. TRBV21-1 corresponds to a pseudogene. CDR3 length: 17 amino acids. The CDR3 is CASSNPSGGVGNSPLHF. The CDR3 coding sequence is TGTGCCAGCAGCAACCCGAGCGGGGGCGTTGGGAATTCACCCCTCCACTTT.

This clone was picked up one time. The rearrangement uses TRBV7-9 and TRBJ2-7; TRBD2 is a possible D gene (5 bases). The germline V gene encodes CDR1 SEHNR and CDR2 FQNEAQ (reference sequence). V lost 5 bases and J lost 5, with 10 bases in between. The CDR3 runs 12 residues. CDR3 loop: CASSRVRDEQYF. CDR3 bases: TGTGCCAGCAGCCGCGTGAGGGACGAGCAGTACTTC.

The V and J genes are TRBV11-2 and TRBJ2-3; D remains unclear. The length of the CDR3 is 19 residues. V was pared by 2 bases and J by 2 bases, with 23 bases between. Germline lookup yields CDR1 SGHAT and CDR2 FQNNGV. The CDR3: CASSLPKFTTAGPTDTQYF. CDR3 bases: TGTGCCAGCAGCTTACCTAAGTTCACGACGGCAGGCCCCACAGATACGCAGTATTTT.

The V gene is TRBV5-1, the J gene TRBJ2-1; TRBD2 agrees at 11 bases. The CDR3 covers 18 residues. CDR1 and CDR2 from the germline V gene are SGHRS and YFSETQ. Trimming at V came to 0 bases and at J to 1 base, leaving 6 bases not matched to a gene. CDR3 loop: CASSLDWTSGPSYNEQFF. The DNA of the CDR3 is TGCGCCAGCAGCTTGGACTGGACTAGCGGGCCGTCCTACAATGAGCAGTTCTTC. Full variable domain (outside the CDR3, taken from reference TRBV5-1 and TRBJ2-1): KAGVTQTPRYLIKTRGQQVTLSCSPISGHRSVSWYQQTPGQGLQFLFEYFSETQRNKGNFPGRFSGRQFSNSRSEMNVSTLELGDSALYLCASSLDWTSGPSYNEQFFGPGTRLTVL.

The V call is TRBV5-1, the J call TRBJ2-7, with D maybe TRBD2 (6 bases). This CDR3 has 15 amino acids. Deletions cut 2 bases from V and 3 bases from J, with 15 bases between. Germline CDR1 reads SGHRS; CDR2 reads YFSETQ. The CDR3 loop is CASSFVDGGGYEQYF. The CDR3 DNA follows: TGCGCCAGCAGCTTCGTGGATGGGGGAGGCTACGAGCAGTACTTC.

As regards this clone: The junction does not match germline at one end; this may be a read error. The chain carries TRBV6-1 and TRBJ1-2, with D perhaps TRBD1 (5 bases). CDR3 length: 16 residues. Germline assignment: CDR1 MNHNS and CDR2 SASEGT. This CDR3 is CASREGWGVPGYGYTF. In DNA, the CDR3 is TGTGCCAGCAGGGAAGGGTGGGGCGTTCCAGGCTATGGCTACACCTTC.

V is TRBV5-6 and J is TRBJ2-7; D ambiguous. The germline V and J ends were trimmed by 6 bases and 3 bases, with 16 bases remaining between them. CDR1 is SGHDT and CDR2 is YYEEEE in the germline V gene. The CDR3 has 14 amino acids. The CDR3 bases are TGTGCCAGCACCACCGTGCGAGCCCGCTACGAGCAGTACTTC. Its translation: CASTTVRARYEQYF.

The chain couples TRBV27 to TRBJ1-2, with 8 bases fitting TRBD1. V lost 2 bases and J lost 8; bases outside the gene matches: 7. The V gene's germline CDR1 is MNHEY and CDR2 SMNVEV (reference sequence). There are 14 residues in the CDR3. CDR3 nucleotides: TGTGCCAGCAGTTTAGGGCAGGGGGCGGGGGGCTACACCTTC. It specifies CASSLGQGAGGYTF.

The chain links TRBV28 to TRBJ2-7; 9 bases map to TRBD1. There are 13 residues in the CDR3. CDR1 is MDHEN, CDR2 SYDVKM, per germline. J was trimmed by 4 bases and V by 6 bases; bases with no gene match: 4. This chain's CDR3 is CASRRTGVYEQYF. The CDR3 DNA follows: TGTGCCAGCAGGAGGACAGGGGTGTACGAGCAGTACTTC.

This chain links TRBV10-3 with TRBJ2-1; D not certain. The CDR3 covers 12 residues. CDR1 is ENHRY, CDR2 SYGVKD, per germline. Trimming left V 5 bases short and J 8 bases short, with 10 bases between. The CDR3 protein is CAISQLGDEQFF. CDR3 sequence (DNA): TGTGCCATCAGTCAGCTTGGGGATGAGCAGTTCTTC.

The rearrangement uses TRBV5-1 and TRBJ2-1; D may be TRBD1 or TRBD2 (6 bases each). Germline V gene sequence: CDR1 SGHRS, CDR2 YFSETQ. The CDR3 sequence is 12 residues long. V lost 3 bases and J lost 9, with 10 bases in between. This CDR3 is CASSSQGGEQFF. The CDR3 nucleotides read TGCGCCAGCAGCTCACAGGGAGGTGAGCAGTTCTTC.

This chain connects TRBV10-1 to TRBJ2-3, with D tentatively TRBD1 (6 bases). The V end lost 7 bases, the J end lost 1 base, and 15 bases lay between the germline ends. The CDR3 is 15 residues long. From germline, CDR1 is WNHNN and CDR2 SYGVQD (reference sequence). The CDR3 DNA reads as TGCGCCAGCACCTGCGAGACAGGATGCACAGATACGCAGTATTTT. It is translated as CASTCETGCTDTQYF.

This rearrangement joins TRBV19 to TRBJ2-1; D is perhaps TRBD2 (6 bases). Germline-derived CDR1 and CDR2 are LNHDA and SQIVND (reference sequence). The CDR3 is 13 amino acids. Trimming cost V 4 bases and J 3 bases, with 7 bases left between them. CDR3 amino acids: CASSSGNYNEQFF. CDR3 nucleotide sequence: TGTGCCAGTAGTAGCGGGAACTACAATGAGCAGTTCTTC.

The chain combines TRBV2 with TRBJ2-1; 13 positions match TRBD2. Germline trimming cut 7 bases from V and 0 bases from J; bases unmatched to any gene: 9. CDR1 is SNHLY and CDR2 is FYNNEI in the germline V gene. The CDR3 is made up of 18 amino acids. CDR3 protein: CASIGTSGMVSSYNEQFF. CDR3 coding DNA: TGTGCCAGCATCGGGACTAGCGGGATGGTTAGCTCCTACAATGAGCAGTTCTTC.

This chain links TRBV19 with TRBJ1-5; unclear D gene. The CDR3 totals 14 residues. V lost 6 bases to trimming and J lost 3 bases, with 12 bases between them. Germline V gene data show CDR1 as LNHDA and CDR2 as SQIVND (reference sequence). The CDR3 DNA sequence: TGTGCCAGTAGCTATCGGGCCCCCAATCAGCCCCAGCATTTT. It yields the protein CASSYRAPNQPQHF.

This chain uses TRBV5-1 with TRBJ1-1; perhaps TRBD1 as D (5 bases). The V gene lost 4 bases and the J gene lost 4 bases, with 17 bases spanning the gap. Germline loops: CDR1 SGHRS, CDR2 YFSETQ. This CDR3 region has 15 residues. CDR3 sequence (DNA): TGCGCCAGCAGCGCGGGGGTTTCTCAGTTCACTGAAGCTTTCTTT. Its protein is CASSAGVSQFTEAFF. Full variable domain (outside the CDR3, taken from reference TRBV5-1 and TRBJ1-1): KAGVTQTPRYLIKTRGQQVTLSCSPISGHRSVSWYQQTPGQGLQFLFEYFSETQRNKGNFPGRFSGRQFSNSRSEMNVSTLELGDSALYLCASSAGVSQFTEAFFGQGTRLTVV.

The rearrangement joins TRBV12-3 or TRBV12-4 to TRBJ2-1, with D unresolved. V lost 11 bases, J lost 4 bases, and 15 bases lay in between. This CDR3 spans 13 amino acids. The CDR3 reads CAGTKPGYNEQFF. CDR3 sequence (DNA): TGTGCCGGCACAAAACCGGGTTACAATGAGCAGTTCTTC.

The chain employs TRBV6-2 or TRBV6-3 and TRBJ1-5; tentatively, D is TRBD1 (6 bases). In germline, CDR1 is MNHEY, CDR2 SVGEGT. V shed 5 bases and J shed 6 bases, with 20 bases lying between them. The CDR3 runs 16 residues. The CDR3 loop is CASSLQGRGTVQPQHF. The CDR3 DNA is TGTGCCAGCAGTCTTCAGGGGAGGGGGACGGTTCAGCCCCAGCATTTT.

CDR3 protein: CASSYVGADGYTF. The CDR3 bases are TGTGCCAGCAGTTACGTGGGGGCCGATGGCTACACCTTC. The chain employs TRBV6-2 or TRBV6-3 and TRBJ1-2, with D possibly matching TRBD1 (6 bases). There are 13 residues in the CDR3. The V end lost 2 bases, the J end lost 6 bases, and 10 bases lay between the germline ends. Germline-derived CDR1 and CDR2 are MNHEY and SVGEGT.

CDR3 coding DNA: TGTGCCAGCAGTTACGTTCCGGGTTCCAACTATGGCTACACCTTC. This encodes CASSYVPGSNYGYTF. J is TRBJ1-2 and V is TRBV6-2 or TRBV6-3; D ambiguous. Trimming stripped 2 bases from V and 2 bases from J, with 12 bases between. Germline V lookup: CDR1 MNHEY, CDR2 SVGEGT. The CDR3 loop spans 15 amino acids.

The chain carries TRBV12-3 or TRBV12-4 and TRBJ2-7; D is undetermined. The CDR3 is 12 amino acids. V shed 4 bases and J shed 3 bases, with 7 bases lying between them. CDR3 region: CASSSSGYEQYF. As DNA, the CDR3 is TGTGCCAGCAGTTCCTCGGGCTACGAGCAGTACTTC.